Here is one T cell receptor beta chain with its context. This sample was included in a study of blood T cells in healthy people across ages. The CDR3 runs 16 residues. Germline V lookup: CDR1 LNHDA, CDR2 SQIVND (reference sequence). It was with a sample-barcoded 5' primer and a J-beta primer mix that a second PCR of roughly 7 to 12 cycles was run. TCRdb itself ran the 5' RACE reads through MiXCR, one entry per CDR3 protein. The sample includes roughly 1,000,000 distinct CDR3 sequences, around 25% of them seen just once. These sequences were also reported in another study, on T cells of mothers and their children.

The clonotype was recovered from a girl aged 2-9 years in good health. Sequenced input: blood. This rearrangement joins TRBV19 to TRBJ2-5; D perhaps matches TRBD2 (6 bases). The J call may be faulty, since TRBJ2-1 better matches the DNA end. The CDR3 here is CASSTRLYPGDNEQFF. In DNA form, the CDR3 reads TGTGCCAGTAGTACTCGACTCTACCCGGGGGACAATGAGCAGTTCTTC.